The 10 T cell receptor beta chains below were found in one sample sequenced in a study of T cell clones after liver transplantation. Clones were sequenced by immunoSEQ multiplex PCR, and TCRdb holds only the in-frame ones, with some missing. The repertoire has tens of thousands of clones, approximately 84% of them found once; the top ten carry about 8.9%. The sequenced sample was CD4+ T cells from blood, obtained before liver transplant. Source of these receptors: a human donor who received a liver transplant.

The rearrangement links TRBV11-3 to TRBJ2-1; TRBD1 matches 8 bases. J was trimmed by 9 bases and V by 4 bases; bases with no gene match: 17. There are 17 residues in the CDR3. CDR1 SGHNT and CDR2 YENEEA come from the germline V gene. CDR3 DNA: TGTGCCAGCAGCTCGCATAAAGGTGGGACAGGATTCGGTGAGCAGTTCTTC. Translation gives CASSSHKGGTGFGEQFF.

This clone has just one count. The V gene is TRBV11-2, the J gene TRBJ2-5; D gene unclear. CDR3 size: 12 residues. Germline CDR1 is SGHAT and CDR2 is FQNNGV. Trimming took off 8 bases at V and 5 bases at J, with 12 bases between the two ends. The CDR3 spells CASSYARETQYF. CDR3 sequence (DNA): TGTGCCAGCTCCTACGCGCGTGAGACCCAGTACTTC.

The chain carries TRBV19 and TRBJ1-5; a possible D gene is TRBD1 (5 bases). Germline V CDR1 and CDR2: LNHDA, SQIVND (reference sequence). V was clipped by 6 bases and J by 6 bases, with 12 bases between them. The CDR3 length is 13 residues. CDR3 loop: CASSPREGQPQHF. DNA of the CDR3: TGTGCCAGTAGCCCCAGGGAGGGTCAGCCCCAGCATTTT.

The rearrangement joins TRBV5-1 to TRBJ1-2, with no clear D. Germline-derived CDR1 and CDR2 are SGHRS and YFSETQ. The length of the CDR3 is 17 residues. Trimming pared 1 base from V and 4 bases from J, leaving 20 bases between. This chain's CDR3 is CASSLFGREVGTYGYTF. DNA for the CDR3: TGCGCCAGCAGCTTGTTCGGTCGGGAAGTTGGTACCTATGGCTACACCTTC.

The chain has TRBV4-3 and TRBJ2-1; D might be TRBD1 or TRBD2, each matching 5 bases. Trimming removed 2 bases at V and 8 bases at J, with 16 bases between. Per the germline V gene, CDR1 is LGHNA and CDR2 is YSLEER. The length of the CDR3 is 15 residues. Written as DNA, the CDR3 is TGCGCCAGCAGCCAATCCGGGACCCTCCGGGATGAGCAGTTCTTC. This sequence encodes CASSQSGTLRDEQFF.

The J gene is TRBJ2-3, the V gene TRBV7-2; D remains ambiguous. There are 12 residues in the CDR3. The germline CDR1 and CDR2 sequences are SGHTA and FQGNSA. Trimming stripped 5 bases from V and 1 base from J, with 4 bases between. Written as DNA, the CDR3 is TGTGCCAGCAGCCCGGGCACAGATACGCAGTATTTT. It encodes CASSPGTDTQYF.

V and J are TRBV4-1 and TRBJ1-5; D perhaps matches TRBD1 (6 bases). V lost 1 base, J lost 5 bases, and 12 bases lay in between. This CDR3 is built from 15 residues. Germline CDR1 is MGHRA and CDR2 is YSYEKL. The chain's CDR3 is CASSQGYRVDQPQHF. DNA for the CDR3: TGCGCCAGCAGCCAAGGGTACAGGGTGGATCAGCCCCAGCATTTT.

The J gene is TRBJ2-7, the V gene TRBV7-2; TRBD1 matches at 7 bases. The length of the CDR3 is 14 residues. The V gene's germline CDR1 is SGHTA and CDR2 FQGNSA. The ends lost 2 bases at V and 0 bases at J; junction bases unmatched: 1. CDR3 coding DNA: TGTGCCAGCAGCTTACCAGGGGGCTCCTACGAGCAGTACTTC. Encoded protein: CASSLPGGSYEQYF.

This clone was observed many times. This chain uses TRBV7-9 with TRBJ2-7; maybe TRBD1 (5 bases). CDR1 and CDR2 (germline): SEHNR, FQNEAQ (reference sequence). The V and J ends lost 3 bases and 2 bases respectively, with 8 bases between them. This CDR3 has 13 residues. The CDR3 DNA follows: TGTGCCAGCAGCTTCCAGGGTACCTACGAGCAGTACTTC. Encoded protein: CASSFQGTYEQYF.

The rearrangement links TRBV7-2 to TRBJ2-5, with TRBD1 matching 9 bases. This CDR3 comprises 15 residues. The V gene end was trimmed by 6 bases and the J gene end by 1 base; junction bases not matched to a gene: 6. Germline assignment: CDR1 SGHTA and CDR2 FQGNSA. For the CDR3, the DNA is TGTGCCAGCAGTTTGACAGGGGGACCCCAAGAGACCCAGTACTTC. It translates to CASSLTGGPQETQYF.